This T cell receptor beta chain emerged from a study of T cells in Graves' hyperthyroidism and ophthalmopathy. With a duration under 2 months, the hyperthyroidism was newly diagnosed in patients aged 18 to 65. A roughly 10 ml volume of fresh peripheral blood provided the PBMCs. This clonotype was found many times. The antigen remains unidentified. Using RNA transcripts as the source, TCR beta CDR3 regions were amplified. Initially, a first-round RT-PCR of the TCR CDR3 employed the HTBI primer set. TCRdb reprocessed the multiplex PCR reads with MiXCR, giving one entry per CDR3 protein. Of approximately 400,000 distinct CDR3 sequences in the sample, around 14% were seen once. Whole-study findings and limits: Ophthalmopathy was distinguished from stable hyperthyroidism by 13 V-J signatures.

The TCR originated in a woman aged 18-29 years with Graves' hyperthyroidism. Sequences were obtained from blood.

CDR3 region: CASSLGAGAGYNEQFF. Here the CDR3 DNA reads TGCGCCAGCAGCTTGGGAGCGGGAGCAGGCTACAATGAGCAGTTCTTC. The rearrangement uses TRBV5-1 and TRBJ2-1; 8 bases align to TRBD2. This CDR3 region has 16 residues. V shed 0 bases and J 3 bases; nucleotides not matched to a gene: 5. Germline loops: CDR1 SGHRS, CDR2 YFSETQ.